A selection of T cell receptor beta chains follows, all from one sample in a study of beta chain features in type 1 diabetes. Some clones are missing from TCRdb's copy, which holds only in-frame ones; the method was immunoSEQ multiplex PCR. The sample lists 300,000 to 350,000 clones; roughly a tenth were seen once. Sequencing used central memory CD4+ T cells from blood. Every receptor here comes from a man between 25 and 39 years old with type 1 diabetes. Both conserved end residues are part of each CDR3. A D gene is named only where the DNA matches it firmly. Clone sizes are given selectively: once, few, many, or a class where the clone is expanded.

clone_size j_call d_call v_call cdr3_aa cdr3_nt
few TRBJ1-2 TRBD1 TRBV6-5 CASSPGTASYGYTF TGTGCCAGCAGTCCCGGGACAGCTAGCTATGGCTACACCTTC
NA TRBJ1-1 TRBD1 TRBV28 CASSGQGANTEAFF TGTGCCAGCAGTGGACAGGGGGCGAACACTGAAGCTTTCTTT
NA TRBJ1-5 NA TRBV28 CASSPDSGRPQHF TGTGCCAGCAGTCCCGATTCAGGGAGGCCCCAGCATTTT
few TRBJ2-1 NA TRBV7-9 CASSPGTYNEQFF TGTGCCAGCAGCCCCGGGACCTACAATGAGCAGTTCTTC
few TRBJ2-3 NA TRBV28 CASSPHTDTQYF TGTGCCAGCAGTCCCCACACGGATACGCAGTATTTT
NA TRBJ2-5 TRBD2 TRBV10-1 CASSEASGATQETQYF TGCGCCAGCAGTGAGGCGAGCGGGGCCACCCAAGAGACCCAGTACTTC
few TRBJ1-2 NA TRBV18 CASSPTGKGYTF TGTGCCAGCTCACCTACAGGGAAGGGCTACACCTTC
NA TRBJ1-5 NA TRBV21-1 CASSKARSPFGDQHF TGTGCCAGCAGCAAAGCCCGTAGCCCCTTCGGGGATCAGCATTTT
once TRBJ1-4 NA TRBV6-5 CASTLTPGEKLFF TGTGCCAGCACCTTAACGCCCGGCGAAAAACTGTTTTTT
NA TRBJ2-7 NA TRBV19 CASSVRGLISYEQYF TGTGCCAGTAGTGTGAGGGGCCTGATTTCCTACGAGCAGTACTTC
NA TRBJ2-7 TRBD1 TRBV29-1 CSVAPGQVYEQYF TGCAGCGTAGCCCCGGGACAGGTCTACGAGCAGTACTTC
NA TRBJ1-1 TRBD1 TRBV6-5 CASSRTGLTEAFF TGTGCCAGCAGCAGGACAGGGCTCACTGAAGCTTTCTTT
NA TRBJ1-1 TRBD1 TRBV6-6 CASSSDRAPRSFF TGTGCCAGCAGCTCGGACAGGGCTCCCCGAAGCTTCTTT
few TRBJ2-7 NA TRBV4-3 CASSHGQHSYEQYF TGCGCCAGCAGCCATGGGCAGCACTCCTACGAGCAGTACTTC
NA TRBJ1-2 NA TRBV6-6 CASRLQADYGYTF TGTGCCAGCAGATTACAGGCAGACTATGGCTACACCTTC
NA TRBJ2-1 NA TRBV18 CASSPPEGNNEQFF TGTGCCAGCTCACCACCGGAAGGCAACAATGAGCAGTTCTTC
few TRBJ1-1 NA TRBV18 CASSPTDAMDTEAFF TGTGCCAGCTCACCCACGGACGCAATGGACACTGAAGCTTTCTTT
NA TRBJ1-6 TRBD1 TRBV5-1 CASSPTGGNNNSPLHF TGCGCCAGCAGCCCAACAGGGGGAAATAATAATTCACCCCTCCACTTT
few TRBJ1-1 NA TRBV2 CASSEVPQGQAFF TGTGCCAGCAGTGAAGTACCCCAGGGTCAGGCTTTCTTT
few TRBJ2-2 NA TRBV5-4 CASRVTGGPGELFF TGTGCCAGCAGAGTCACTGGGGGTCCCGGGGAGCTGTTTTTT
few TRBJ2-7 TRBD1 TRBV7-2 CASSPGTGTTSEQYF TGTGCCAGCAGCCCCGGGACAGGGACAACTAGCGAGCAGTACTTC
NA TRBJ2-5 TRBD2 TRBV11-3 CASSLSSGAQETQYF TGTGCCAGCAGCTTGTCTAGCGGAGCCCAAGAGACCCAGTACTTC
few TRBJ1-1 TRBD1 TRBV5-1 CASSLGTGGEAFF TGCGCCAGCAGCTTGGGGACAGGTGGTGAAGCTTTCTTT
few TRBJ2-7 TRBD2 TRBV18 CASSLTSVSDEQYF TGTGCCAGCTCACTAACTAGCGTTTCCGACGAGCAGTACTTC
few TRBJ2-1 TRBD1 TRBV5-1 CASSIGTGGNEQFF TGCGCCAGCAGCATAGGGACAGGGGGCAATGAGCAGTTCTTC
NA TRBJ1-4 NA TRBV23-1 CASSQSWHYREKLFF TGCGCCAGCAGTCAATCGTGGCATTACAGAGAAAAACTGTTTTTT
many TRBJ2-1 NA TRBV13 CASSSPSYNEQFF TGTGCCAGCAGCTCCCCTAGCTACAATGAGCAGTTCTTC
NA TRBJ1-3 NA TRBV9 CASSVEALSGNTIYF TGTGCCAGCAGCGTAGAAGCTCTGTCCGGAAACACCATATATTTT
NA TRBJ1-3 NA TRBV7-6 CASSTGPNSGNTIYF TGTGCCAGCAGCACGGGACCGAACTCTGGAAACACCATATATTTT
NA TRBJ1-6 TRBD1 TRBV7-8 CASSYDRGNSPLHF TGTGCCAGCAGCTACGACAGGGGTAATTCACCCCTCCACTTT
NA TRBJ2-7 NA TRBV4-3 CASSQDTVTYEQYF TGCGCCAGCAGCCAAGATACAGTAACCTACGAGCAGTACTTC
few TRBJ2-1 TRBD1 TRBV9 CASSETGEWEQFF TGTGCCAGCAGCGAGACAGGGGAATGGGAGCAGTTCTTC
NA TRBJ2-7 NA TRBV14 CASSYSIVYEQYF TGTGCCAGCAGCTACTCAATAGTCTACGAGCAGTACTTC
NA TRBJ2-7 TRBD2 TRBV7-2 CASSPNLPGGVSYEQYF TGTGCCAGCAGCCCCAACCTGCCCGGGGGGGTGTCCTACGAGCAGTACTTC
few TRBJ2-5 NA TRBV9 CASSYTARETQYF TGTGCCAGCAGCTACACAGCTAGGGAGACCCAGTACTTC
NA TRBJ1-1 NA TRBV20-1 CSAPRGVEAFF TGCAGTGCCCCACGGGGGGTTGAAGCTTTCTTT
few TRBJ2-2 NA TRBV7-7 CASSPGTLRNTGELFF TGTGCCAGCAGCCCGGGGACACTGAGGAACACCGGGGAGCTGTTTTTT
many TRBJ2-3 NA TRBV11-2 CASSLVFGGASTDTQYF TGTGCCAGCAGCTTAGTGTTTGGCGGGGCCAGCACAGATACGCAGTATTTT
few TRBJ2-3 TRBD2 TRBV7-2 CASSLVRLAGQSTDTQYF TGTGCCAGCAGCTTAGTTCGGCTAGCGGGTCAAAGCACAGATACGCAGTATTTT
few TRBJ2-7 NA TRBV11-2 CASSLGGDKVADEQYF TGTGCCAGCAGCTTAGGCGGCGACAAGGTGGCTGACGAGCAGTACTTC
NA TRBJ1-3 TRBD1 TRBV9 CASSGAGGTGGNTIYF TGTGCCAGCAGCGGTGCAGGGGGCACTGGTGGAAACACCATATATTTT
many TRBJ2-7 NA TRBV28 CASTAGYEQYF TGTGCCAGCACAGCAGGCTACGAGCAGTACTTC
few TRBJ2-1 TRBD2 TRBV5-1 CASSYSGGAVNEQFF TGCGCCAGCAGCTACAGCGGGGGGGCCGTTAATGAGCAGTTCTTC
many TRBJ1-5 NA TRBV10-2 CASSAEPAGAPQHF TGCGCCAGCAGTGCGGAGCCGGCAGGCGCGCCCCAGCATTTT
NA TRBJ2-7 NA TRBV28 CASSQSSAGDPRGSWQYF TGTGCCAGCAGCCAATCGTCGGCCGGGGACCCCCGTGGGTCTTGGCAGTACTTC
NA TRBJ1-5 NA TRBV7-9 CASSPGGTAGQPQHF TGTGCCAGCAGCCCGGGGGGTACAGCGGGACAGCCCCAGCATTTT
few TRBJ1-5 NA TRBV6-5 CASSYSPNQPQHF TGTGCCAGCAGTTACTCACCCAATCAGCCCCAGCATTTT
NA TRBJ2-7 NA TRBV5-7 CARVLPQGRNYEQYF TGTGCCAGGGTTTTACCGCAGGGTAGAAACTACGAGCAGTACTTC
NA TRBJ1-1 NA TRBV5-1 CASSLGTANTEAFF TGCGCCAGCAGCTTAGGGACGGCGAACACTGAAGCTTTCTTT
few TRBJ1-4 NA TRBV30 CAWSTGGSNEKLFF TGTGCCTGGAGTACCGGGGGCTCCAATGAAAAACTGTTTTTT
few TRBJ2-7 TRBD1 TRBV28 CASSSTGGRGEQYF TGTGCCAGCAGTTCCACAGGGGGCCGGGGCGAGCAGTACTTC
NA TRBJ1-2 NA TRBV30 CAWNRQEDGYTF TGTGCCTGGAACCGCCAGGAAGATGGCTACACCTTC
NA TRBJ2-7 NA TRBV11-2 CASSFPNDVQYF TGTGCCAGCAGCTTTCCAAACGATGTGCAGTACTTC
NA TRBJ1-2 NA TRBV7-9 CASSPTGEYGYTF TGTGCCAGCAGCCCGACGGGAGAGTATGGCTACACCTTC